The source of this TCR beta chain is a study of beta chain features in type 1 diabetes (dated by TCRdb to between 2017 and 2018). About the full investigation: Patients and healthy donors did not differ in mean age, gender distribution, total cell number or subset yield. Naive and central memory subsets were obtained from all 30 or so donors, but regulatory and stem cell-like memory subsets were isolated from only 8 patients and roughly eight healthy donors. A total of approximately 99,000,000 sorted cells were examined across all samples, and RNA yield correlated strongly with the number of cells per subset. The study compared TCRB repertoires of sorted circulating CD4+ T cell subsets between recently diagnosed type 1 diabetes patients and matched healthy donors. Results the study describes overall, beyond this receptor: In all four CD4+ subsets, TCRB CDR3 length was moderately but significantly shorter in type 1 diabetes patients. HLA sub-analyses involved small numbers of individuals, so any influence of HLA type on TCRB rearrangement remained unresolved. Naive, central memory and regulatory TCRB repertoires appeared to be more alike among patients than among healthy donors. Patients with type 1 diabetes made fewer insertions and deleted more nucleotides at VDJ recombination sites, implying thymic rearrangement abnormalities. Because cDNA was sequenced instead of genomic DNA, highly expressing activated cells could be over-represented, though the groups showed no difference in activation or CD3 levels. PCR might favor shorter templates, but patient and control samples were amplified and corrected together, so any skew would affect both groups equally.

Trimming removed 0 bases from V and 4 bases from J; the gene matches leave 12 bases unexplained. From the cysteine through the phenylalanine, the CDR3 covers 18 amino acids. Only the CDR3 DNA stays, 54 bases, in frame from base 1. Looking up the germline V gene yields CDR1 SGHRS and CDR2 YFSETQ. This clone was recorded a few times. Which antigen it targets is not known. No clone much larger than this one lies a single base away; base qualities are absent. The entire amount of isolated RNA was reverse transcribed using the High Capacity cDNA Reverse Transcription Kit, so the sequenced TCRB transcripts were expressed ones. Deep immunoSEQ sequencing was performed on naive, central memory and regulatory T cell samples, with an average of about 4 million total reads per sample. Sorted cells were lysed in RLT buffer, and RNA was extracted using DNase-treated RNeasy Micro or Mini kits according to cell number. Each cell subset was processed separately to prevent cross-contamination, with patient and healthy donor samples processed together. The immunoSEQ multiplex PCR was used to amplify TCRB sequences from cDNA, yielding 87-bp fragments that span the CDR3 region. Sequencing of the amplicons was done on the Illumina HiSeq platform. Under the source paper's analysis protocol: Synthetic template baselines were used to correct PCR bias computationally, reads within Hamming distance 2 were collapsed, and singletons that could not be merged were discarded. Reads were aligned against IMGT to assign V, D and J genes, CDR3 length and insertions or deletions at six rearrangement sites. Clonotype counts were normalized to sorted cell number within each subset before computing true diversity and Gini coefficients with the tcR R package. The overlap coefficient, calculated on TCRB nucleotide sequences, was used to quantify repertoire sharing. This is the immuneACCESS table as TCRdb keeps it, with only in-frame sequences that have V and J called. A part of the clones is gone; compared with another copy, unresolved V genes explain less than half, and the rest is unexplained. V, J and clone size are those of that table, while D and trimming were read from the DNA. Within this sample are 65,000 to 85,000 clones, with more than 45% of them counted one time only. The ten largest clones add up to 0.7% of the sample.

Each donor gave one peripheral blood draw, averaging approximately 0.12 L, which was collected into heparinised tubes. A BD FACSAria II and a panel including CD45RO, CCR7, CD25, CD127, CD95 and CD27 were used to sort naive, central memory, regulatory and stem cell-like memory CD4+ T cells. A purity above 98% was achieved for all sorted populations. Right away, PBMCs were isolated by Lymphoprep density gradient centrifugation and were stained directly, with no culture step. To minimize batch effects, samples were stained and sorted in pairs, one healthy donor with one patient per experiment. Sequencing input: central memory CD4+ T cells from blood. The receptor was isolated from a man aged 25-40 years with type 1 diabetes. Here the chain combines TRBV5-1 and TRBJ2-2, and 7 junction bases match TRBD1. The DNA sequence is TGCGCCAGCAGCTTGGGCCTACGTGACAGGGTCGGCACCGGGGAGCTGTTTTTT. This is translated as CASSLGLRDRVGTGELFF.